This T cell receptor (beta chain) was recovered during a study of post-analysis software for immune sequencing data. Study-level findings and limits: In patients, TRBV5-6, TRBV5-1 and TRBV20-1 belonged to five or six TRBV segments found more frequently than in controls.

V lost 0 bases and J 0 bases, leaving 12 bases between the germline ends. Germline values: CDR1 GTSNPN, CDR2 SVGIG (reference sequence). The CDR3 is 15 amino acids. Comment on this clonotype: Antigen unknown.

Prepared libraries of TCR beta cDNA carried unique molecular identifiers. TCRdb re-called the PCR reads through MiXCR, storing one row per CDR3 protein. The sample has about 160,000 distinct CDR3 sequences; roughly 35% are singletons. The J gene is TRBJ2-7, the V gene TRBV30; the D gene is possibly TRBD2 (6 bases). The TCR sequence derives from a girl aged 10 to 17 with multiple sclerosis. Sequencing used blood, obtained after autologous hematopoietic stem cell transplantation. The CDR3 DNA is TGTGCCTGGAGTGTACAGGAGGGCCGCTCCTACGAGCAGTACTTC. Translation gives CAWSVQEGRSYEQYF.